Each of the 20 T cell receptor beta chains below was sequenced from the same sample in a study of T cell responses to AZD1222 COVID-19 vaccine. TCRdb keeps only in-frame clones here, not all; method: immunoSEQ multiplex PCR. The sample records over 85,000 clones, around 90% being singletons. The material sequenced was peripheral blood, taken 28 days after the second AZD1222 dose. These receptor sequences come from an adult who received the AZD1222 COVID-19 vaccine.

V gene TRBV6-5 combines with J gene TRBJ2-2; D possibly uses TRBD1 or TRBD2 (6 bases each). Trimming cost V 3 bases and J 3 bases, with 11 bases left between them. The CDR3 totals 15 residues. CDR1 is MNHEY and CDR2 is SVGAGI in the germline V gene. The CDR3 region has the DNA TGTGCCAGCAGTTATGGGGGGCTTGACACCGGGGAGCTGTTTTTT. It encodes CASSYGGLDTGELFF.

The gene calls are TRBV7-7 and TRBJ2-2; TRBD2 matches at 7 bases. The length of the CDR3 is 15 residues. Trimming cost V 5 bases and J 4 bases; bases outside gene matches: 7. CDR1 and CDR2 (germline): SSHAT, FNYEAQ (reference sequence). The CDR3 region is CASSKLGLRTGELFF. Written as DNA, the CDR3 is TGTGCCAGCAGCAAGCTGGGACTACGCACCGGGGAGCTGTTTTTT.

The chain uses TRBV12-5 and TRBJ2-7, with D unresolved. The V gene's germline CDR1 is LGHNT and CDR2 FRNRAP. V was trimmed by 0 bases and J by 2 bases, leaving 11 bases between them. CDR3 length: 15 amino acids. CDR3 DNA: TGTGCTAGTGGTTTGGTATTCGGACGGCCCTACGAGCAGTACTTC. This gives the protein CASGLVFGRPYEQYF.

The table lists this clone with a count of one. The chain carries TRBV2 and TRBJ2-5; TRBD2 matches 15 bases. Germline CDR1 and CDR2: SNHLY and FYNNEI. The CDR3 contains 17 residues. Trimming at V came to 5 bases and at J to 5 bases, leaving 9 bases not matched to a gene. The CDR3 loop reads CASSWTSGGAYGETQYF. The CDR3, as DNA: TGTGCCAGCAGTTGGACTAGCGGGGGGGCTTATGGGGAGACCCAGTACTTC.

This chain links TRBV5-6 with TRBJ1-5, with a tentative D call TRBD1 (5 bases). The germline CDR1 and CDR2 sequences are SGHDT and YYEEEE. The CDR3 sequence is 18 residues long. Trimming pared 0 bases from V and 0 bases from J, leaving 16 bases between. CDR3 in DNA: TGTGCCAGCAGCTTGGCGGGGGGTGAAGTTTATAGCAATCAGCCCCAGCATTTT. Its translation is CASSLAGGEVYSNQPQHF. The whole variable domain, filled in from reference TRBV5-6 and TRBJ1-5, reads DAGVTQSPTHLIKTRGQQVTLRCSPKSGHDTVSWYQQALGQGPQFIFQYYEEEERQRGNFPDRFSGHQFPNYSSELNVNALLLGDSALYLCASSLAGGEVYSNQPQHFGDGTRLSIL.

The rearrangement links TRBV28 to TRBJ1-1; a weak D match, TRBD1 (5 bases). V lost 8 bases and J lost 1, with 26 bases in between. Germline loops: CDR1 MDHEN, CDR2 SYDVKM. This CDR3 region has 18 residues. The CDR3 here is CASWDRGASLAGNTEAFF. In DNA, the CDR3 is TGTGCCAGCTGGGACCGAGGGGCCTCACTGGCCGGGAACACTGAAGCTTTCTTT.

The genes are TRBV15 and TRBJ1-3; D unresolved. CDR3 size: 16 residues. V lost 0 bases to trimming and J lost 0 bases, with 9 bases between them. Germline values: CDR1 LNHNV, CDR2 YYDKDF (reference sequence). This CDR3 is CATSRDRVRSGNTIYF. The DNA for the CDR3 is TGTGCCACCAGCAGAGATAGGGTCCGCTCTGGAAACACCATATATTTT.

The V and J genes are TRBV14 and TRBJ2-1; the D is unclear. Germline V CDR1 and CDR2: SGHDN, FVKESK. The CDR3 contains 14 residues. V was shortened by 1 base and J by 7 bases, with 11 bases between the two germline ends. The chain's CDR3 is CASSQVNVYNEQFF. CDR3 DNA: TGTGCCAGCAGCCAAGTGAACGTCTATAATGAGCAGTTCTTC.

This chain connects TRBV4-1 to TRBJ2-7; weak D call: TRBD1 (5 bases). The CDR3 consists of 16 residues. The germline V gene encodes CDR1 MGHRA and CDR2 YSYEKL. Between the trimmed V and J ends, which lost 0 bases and 0 bases, there was a span of 12 bases. The CDR3 region has the DNA TGCGCCAGCAGCCAAGAAGCCAGGGCGAGCTCCTACGAGCAGTACTTC. Translating gives CASSQEARASSYEQYF.

The chain has TRBV2 and TRBJ1-2; 7 positions match TRBD1. Germline values: CDR1 SNHLY, CDR2 FYNNEI. There are 13 residues in the CDR3. V lost 8 bases and J lost 2; bases outside the gene matches: 5. Here the CDR3 reads CASGYRGNYGYTF. For the CDR3, the DNA is TGTGCCAGCGGGTACAGGGGAAACTATGGCTACACCTTC.

This rearrangement joins TRBV19 to TRBJ1-2; 7 bases are shared with TRBD1. Germline CDR1 is LNHDA and CDR2 is SQIVND (reference sequence). V was pared by 6 bases and J by 2 bases, with 6 bases of the junction left unmatched. The length of the CDR3 is 14 residues. The CDR3 bases are TGTGCCAGTAGCGAGGGGGCCTTCAACTATGGCTACACCTTC. Its protein product is CASSEGAFNYGYTF.

This clone was recorded once. The chain carries TRBV6-6 and TRBJ1-1; 9 bases map to TRBD1. Trimming cost V 2 bases and J 5 bases; bases outside gene matches: 9. CDR1 MNHNY and CDR2 SVGAGI come from the germline V gene (reference sequence). The CDR3 loop spans 16 amino acids. As DNA, the CDR3 is TGTGCCAGCAGTTACAGCCCGGGACAGGGTGGAACTGAAGCTTTCTTT. Its protein product is CASSYSPGQGGTEAFF.

This chain links TRBV18 with TRBJ1-3; D is unresolved. Germline V gives CDR1 KGHSH, CDR2 LQKENI. The V and J ends lost 3 bases and 3 bases respectively, with 15 bases between them. The CDR3 totals 16 residues. The CDR3 nucleotides read TGTGCCAGCTCACCGCTTCGGGAATTGGGTGGAAACACCATATATTTT. Encoded protein: CASSPLRELGGNTIYF. The whole variable domain, filled in from reference TRBV18 and TRBJ1-3, reads NAGVMQNPRHLVRRRGQEARLRCSPMKGHSHVYWYRQLPEEGLKFMVYLQKENIIDESGMPKERFSAEFPKEGPSILRIQQVVRGDSAAYFCASSPLRELGGNTIYFGEGSWLTVV.

J is TRBJ1-1 and V is TRBV9; 7 bases map to TRBD1. The J segment lost 0 bases and the V segment lost 3 bases, leaving 2 bases of the junction unmatched. Germline V CDR1 and CDR2: SGDLS, YYNGEE. The CDR3 runs to 14 residues. The CDR3 loop reads CASSGGQMNTEAFF. The DNA of the CDR3 is TGTGCCAGCAGCGGGGGACAGATGAACACTGAAGCTTTCTTT.

The chain combines TRBV7-8 with TRBJ2-3; 11 bases line up with TRBD2. The germline V gene has CDR1 SGHVS and CDR2 FQNEAQ. V lost 6 bases, J lost 4 bases, and 3 bases stayed unmatched. The length of the CDR3 is 14 residues. The CDR3 spells CASRLAGAPDTQYF. The CDR3 nucleotides read TGTGCCAGCAGACTAGCGGGGGCCCCAGATACGCAGTATTTT.

J is TRBJ1-6 and V is TRBV12-3 or TRBV12-4; 7 bases match TRBD1. The CDR3 covers 13 residues. V lost 5 bases to trimming and J lost 9 bases; unmatched junction nucleotides: 4. CDR3 DNA: TGTGCCAGCAGTCCACGGACAGGTTCACCCCTCCACTTT. As protein: CASSPRTGSPLHF.

The genes are TRBV5-1 and TRBJ2-7; 8 nucleotides align to TRBD1. The germline V gene has CDR1 SGHRS and CDR2 YFSETQ. This CDR3 region has 14 residues. With 2 bases clipped from V and 9 bases from J, the junction kept 10 bases outside the gene matches. CDR3 nucleotides: TGCGCCAGCAGCTTCCGGGACAGGCCATCGGGGCAGTACTTC. Translating gives CASSFRDRPSGQYF.

The V and J genes are TRBV30 and TRBJ2-5, with 9 bases fitting TRBD2. Germline V lookup: CDR1 GTSNPN, CDR2 SVGIG (reference sequence). The ends lost 2 bases at V and 5 bases at J; junction bases unmatched: 9. The CDR3 totals 15 residues. The CDR3 reads CAWSRGVAGAETQYF. CDR3 in DNA: TGTGCCTGGAGTCGAGGGGTAGCGGGAGCGGAGACCCAGTACTTC.

The rearrangement links TRBV19 to TRBJ2-2; 9 bases agree with TRBD2. V shed 5 bases and J 7 bases; nucleotides not matched to a gene: 2. Germline CDR1 and CDR2: LNHDA and SQIVND (reference sequence). There are 13 residues in the CDR3. Written as DNA, the CDR3 is TGTGCCAGTAGTCTAGCGGGGTTCGGGGAGCTGTTTTTT. Its protein product is CASSLAGFGELFF.

The V call is TRBV10-3, the J call TRBJ2-5; no reliable D call. Trimming left V 9 bases short and J 0 bases short, with 8 bases between. Germline loops: CDR1 ENHRY, CDR2 SYGVKD. This CDR3 has 12 amino acids. The CDR3 DNA follows: TGTGCCATTGGACGCGACCAAGAGACCCAGTACTTC. Translating gives CAIGRDQETQYF.